This T cell receptor beta chain was profiled in a study of blood T cell repertoires in COVID-19. Clones were sequenced by immunoSEQ multiplex PCR, and TCRdb holds only the in-frame ones, with some missing. The sample records 150,000 to 200,000 clones, more than 80% being singletons. Germline values: CDR1 MNHNY, CDR2 SVGAGI (reference sequence). After removal of 5 bases from V and 6 bases from J, the junction contained 10 bases not matched to a gene. There are 16 residues in the CDR3. J is TRBJ2-1 and V is TRBV6-6; 10 bases are a match to TRBD1. The clonotype comes from a woman older than 75 with COVID-19, enrolled during active disease. The sequencing input was peripheral blood. The DNA for the CDR3 is TGTGCCAGCAGTCGAACCGGGACAGGGGTGCGCAATGAGCAGTTCTTC. Translating it yields CASSRTGTGVRNEQFF.